Each of the 21 T cell receptor beta chains below was sequenced from the same sample in a study of blood T cell repertoires in COVID-19. Clones were sequenced by immunoSEQ multiplex PCR, and TCRdb holds only the in-frame ones, with some missing. The repertoire consists of approximately 35,000 clones, with roughly 88% occurring once and the leading ten covering roughly 4.5%. Sequences were obtained from peripheral blood. The receptors shown here come from a woman aged 70-85 years with active COVID-19.

V gene TRBV19 combines with J gene TRBJ2-7; 7 nucleotides align to TRBD1. The CDR3 has 16 amino acids. J gave up 0 bases and V 3 bases, and 8 bases lay outside the gene matches. The germline gives CDR1 LNHDA, CDR2 SQIVND (reference sequence). The CDR3 spells CASSISGQRPSYEQYF. CDR3 sequence (DNA): TGTGCCAGTAGTATTTCGGGACAGAGGCCCTCCTACGAGCAGTACTTC.

The V gene is TRBV5-1, the J gene TRBJ2-5, with 7 bases aligning to TRBD1. Germline V gene sequence: CDR1 SGHRS, CDR2 YFSETQ. With 3 bases clipped from V and 1 base from J, the junction kept 3 bases outside the gene matches. This CDR3 is built from 14 residues. CDR3 sequence: CASSSYRGQETQYF. The CDR3 region has the DNA TGCGCCAGCAGCTCCTACAGGGGCCAAGAGACCCAGTACTTC.

This clone came up once. V gene TRBV5-4 combines with J gene TRBJ2-3; 8 bases are shared with TRBD2. V shed 4 bases and J 5 bases; nucleotides not matched to a gene: 6. The CDR3 totals 14 residues. CDR1 is SGHNT, CDR2 YYREEE, per germline (reference sequence). The CDR3 region has the DNA TGTGCCAGCAGCCTAGCGGGTGGGGTAGATACGCAGTATTTT. Its protein product is CASSLAGGVDTQYF.

The chain links TRBV19 to TRBJ1-5, with 7 positions matching TRBD1. This CDR3 has 16 residues. V shed 6 bases, J shed 7 bases, and the junction held 15 bases outside the gene matches. Germline values: CDR1 LNHDA, CDR2 SQIVND (reference sequence). The CDR3 sequence: CASSSVDRVEQQPQHF. CDR3 coding DNA: TGTGCCAGTAGCTCCGTCGACAGGGTGGAGCAACAGCCCCAGCATTTT.

V is TRBV19 and J is TRBJ1-1; possible D gene TRBD1, 6 bases. This CDR3 has 12 amino acids. Germline CDR1 is LNHDA and CDR2 is SQIVND (reference sequence). The CDR3: CAVTGLATEAFF. The CDR3 nucleotides read TGTGCGGTTACAGGGCTGGCCACTGAAGCTTTCTTT.

The gene calls are TRBV24-1 and TRBJ2-5; D may be TRBD1 (5 bases). This CDR3 comprises 12 residues. Trimming cost V 8 bases and J 5 bases, with 11 bases left between them. Germline V gives CDR1 KGHDR, CDR2 SFDVKD. The DNA for the CDR3 is TGTGCCACCACAGGGATGGGGGAGACCCAGTACTTC. This gives the protein CATTGMGETQYF.

This clone showed up just once. The rearrangement uses TRBV27 and TRBJ2-2; unclear D gene. CDR3 length: 17 residues. V was clipped by 4 bases and J by 1 base, with 16 bases between them. In germline, CDR1 is MNHEY, CDR2 SMNVEV (reference sequence). The CDR3 sequence: CASSYSLYFLNTGELFF. The CDR3 bases are TGTGCCAGCAGTTACAGCCTCTATTTCTTGAACACCGGGGAGCTGTTTTTT.

V is TRBV20-1 and J is TRBJ2-7; 7 bases are shared with TRBD1. V shed 3 bases, J shed 3 bases, and the junction held 8 bases outside the gene matches. The CDR3 totals 14 residues. Germline loops: CDR1 DFQATT, CDR2 SNEGSKA (reference sequence). The CDR3 DNA sequence: TGCAGTGCTAGTCGTCGGGACAGAGTCTACGAGCAGTACTTC. Translating it yields CSASRRDRVYEQYF.

J is TRBJ2-7 and V is TRBV18; D is perhaps TRBD1 (5 bases). CDR1 and CDR2 from the germline V gene are KGHSH and LQKENI. The V gene lost 3 bases and the J gene lost 6 bases, with 21 bases spanning the gap. This CDR3 is built from 16 residues. Here the CDR3 reads CASSPSWGQSSGEQYF. In nucleotides, the CDR3 is TGTGCCAGCTCACCGTCGTGGGGCCAGAGTTCGGGCGAGCAGTACTTC.

The CDR3 coding sequence is TGTGCCATCCCCCATGGGGGGGGGCGGACGGACGGCTACACCTTC. Residues: CAIPHGGGRTDGYTF. The J gene is TRBJ1-2, the V gene TRBV10-3; D perhaps matches TRBD1 (6 bases). With 8 bases removed from V and 8 bases from J, the gap between germline ends came to 24 bases. CDR1 is ENHRY, CDR2 SYGVKD, per germline. The CDR3 consists of 15 residues.

The chain combines TRBV6-6 with TRBJ2-3, with a weak D call TRBD1 (6 bases). CDR3 length: 15 residues. The germline V gene has CDR1 MNHNY and CDR2 SVGAGI (reference sequence). Trimming took 3 bases from V and 3 from J, leaving 13 bases between them. CDR3 nucleotide sequence: TGTGCCAGCAGTTATTGGGGGCGCGGAACAGATACGCAGTATTTT. Amino acids: CASSYWGRGTDTQYF.

The CDR3 here is CASSTWTGEETQYF. CDR3 sequence (DNA): TGTGCCAGCAGCACCTGGACAGGGGAAGAGACCCAGTACTTC. This sequence joins TRBV11-2 and TRBJ2-5, with 9 bases aligning to TRBD1. After removal of 5 bases from V and 3 bases from J, the junction contained 4 bases not matched to a gene. The CDR3 has 14 residues. Germline V gene lookup returns CDR1 SGHAT and CDR2 FQNNGV.

This chain connects TRBV5-5 to TRBJ1-3; 7 nucleotides agree with TRBD1. The J segment lost 2 bases and the V segment lost 1 base, leaving 6 bases of the junction unmatched. CDR1 SGHKS and CDR2 YYEKEE come from the germline V gene (reference sequence). The CDR3 spans 16 residues. The CDR3 coding sequence is TGTGCCAGCAGCTTGTATGGACAGGTAGCTGGAAACACCATATATTTT. It encodes CASSLYGQVAGNTIYF.

This clone was observed a few times. The V call is TRBV19, the J call TRBJ1-5; D is undetermined. The germline CDR1 and CDR2 sequences are LNHDA and SQIVND (reference sequence). This CDR3 is 14 amino acids long. V lost 1 base to trimming and J lost 7 bases, with 11 bases between them. The CDR3: CASSIGRVRQPQHF. In DNA, the CDR3 is TGTGCCAGTAGTATAGGGAGGGTTCGGCAGCCCCAGCATTTT.

This chain uses TRBV6-5 with TRBJ2-2; D is possibly TRBD1 (6 bases). Germline V CDR1 and CDR2: MNHEY, SVGAGI. The V end was cut by 5 bases, the J end by 5 bases, with 12 bases between. The CDR3 has 14 residues. CDR3 nucleotide sequence: TGTGCCAGCAGTCCGGACAGAGGGACCGGGGAGCTGTTTTTT. It encodes CASSPDRGTGELFF.

CDR3 region: CASSLEVVSGDTQYF. Here the CDR3 DNA reads TGTGCCAGCAGCTTAGAGGTAGTTAGCGGAGATACGCAGTATTTT. The V and J genes are TRBV7-8 and TRBJ2-3; tentatively, D is TRBD2 (6 bases). This CDR3 is 15 amino acids long. The germline V gene has CDR1 SGHVS and CDR2 FQNEAQ. Trimming removed 1 base from V and 5 bases from J, with 13 bases in between.

The chain recombines TRBV9 with TRBJ1-1, with D possibly matching TRBD1 (5 bases). CDR3 size: 14 residues. V lost 4 bases to trimming and J lost 0 bases, with 10 bases between them. CDR1 is SGDLS, CDR2 YYNGEE, per germline. The CDR3 protein is CASSRTSMNTEAFF. CDR3 nucleotide sequence: TGTGCCAGCAGCCGGACATCCATGAACACTGAAGCTTTCTTT.

V and J are TRBV7-2 and TRBJ2-2, with 7 nucleotides matching TRBD2. With 7 bases clipped from V and 1 base from J, the junction kept 6 bases outside the gene matches. Per germline, CDR1 SGHTA and CDR2 FQGNSA. The CDR3 has 15 amino acids. DNA of the CDR3: TGTGCCAGCACCCCAGCGGGACTGAACACCGGGGAGCTGTTTTTT. Protein product: CASTPAGLNTGELFF.

CDR3 region: CAWSHLGGPAYEQYF. Here the CDR3 DNA reads TGTGCCTGGAGTCATTTAGGGGGCCCCGCCTACGAGCAGTACTTC. V gene TRBV30 combines with J gene TRBJ2-7; the match to TRBD1 covers 7 bases. Per germline, CDR1 GTSNPN and CDR2 SVGIG (reference sequence). This CDR3 comprises 15 residues. Trimming removed 2 bases from V and 2 bases from J; junction bases left unmatched: 9.

The chain recombines TRBV4-2 with TRBJ1-4; 9 nucleotides agree with TRBD1. Trimming removed 1 base from V and 6 bases from J; junction bases left unmatched: 9. The CDR3 is 17 amino acids. Germline V CDR1 and CDR2: LGHNA, YNFKEQ. The CDR3 protein is CASSQVFQTGGHEKLFF. For the CDR3, the DNA is TGTGCCAGCAGCCAAGTCTTCCAGACAGGGGGACATGAAAAACTGTTTTTT.

V is TRBV28 and J is TRBJ2-6; D is unresolved. V was pared by 7 bases and J by 4 bases, with 11 bases between. Germline CDR1 is MDHEN and CDR2 is SYDVKM. The CDR3 is made up of 14 amino acids. CDR3 nucleotide sequence: TGTGCCAGCACCCCCAGTACCGGGGCCAACGTCCTGACTTTC. Its protein is CASTPSTGANVLTF.